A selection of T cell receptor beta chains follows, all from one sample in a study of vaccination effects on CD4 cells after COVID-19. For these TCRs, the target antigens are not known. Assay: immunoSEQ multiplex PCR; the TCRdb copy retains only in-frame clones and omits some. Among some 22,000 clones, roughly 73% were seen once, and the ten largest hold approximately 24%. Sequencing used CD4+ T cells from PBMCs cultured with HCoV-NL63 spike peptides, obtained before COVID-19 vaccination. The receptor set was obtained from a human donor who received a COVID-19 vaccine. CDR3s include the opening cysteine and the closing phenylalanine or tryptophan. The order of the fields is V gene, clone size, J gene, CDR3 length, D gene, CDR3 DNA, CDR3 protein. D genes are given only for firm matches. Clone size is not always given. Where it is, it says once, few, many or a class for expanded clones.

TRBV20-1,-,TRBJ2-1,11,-,TGCAGTGCTACAAAGGCCCATGAGCAGTTCTTC,CSATKAHEQFF
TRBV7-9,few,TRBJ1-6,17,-,TGTGCCAGCAGCTTGGGGACACCGAGCTCCTATAATTCACCCCTCCACTTT,CASSLGTPSSYNSPLHF
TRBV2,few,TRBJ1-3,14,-,TGTGCCAGCAGTGGCCGGGACGTCGGAAACACCATATATTTT,CASSGRDVGNTIYF
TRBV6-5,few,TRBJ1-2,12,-,TGTGCCAGCAGCCAGGGGAACTATGGCTACACCTTC,CASSQGNYGYTF
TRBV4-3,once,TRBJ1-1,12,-,TGCGCCAGCAGCCAAGGCTCATCCCGAGCTTTCTTT,CASSQGSSRAFF
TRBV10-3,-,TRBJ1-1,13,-,TGTGCCATCAGTGGAGGGCAGAACACTGAAGCTTTCTTT,CAISGGQNTEAFF
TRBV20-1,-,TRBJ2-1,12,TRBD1,TGCAGTGCTAGTGGACAGGGGGGTGAGCAGTTCTTC,CSASGQGGEQFF
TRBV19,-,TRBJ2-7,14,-,TGTGCCAGTAGTCCAAAATCGCCGGGCGACGAGCAGTACTTC,CASSPKSPGDEQYF
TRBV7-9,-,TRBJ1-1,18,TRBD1,TGTGCCAGCAGCTTAGGATCCGCCCGGGACAGGGGAAACACTGAAGCTTTCTTT,CASSLGSARDRGNTEAFF
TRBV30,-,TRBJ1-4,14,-,TGTGCCTGGGGCGGTGGCGGGGGGAATGAAAAACTGTTTTTT,CAWGGGGGNEKLFF
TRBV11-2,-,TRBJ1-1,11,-,TGTGCCAGCAGCCTTGTCCCTAAAGCTTTCTTT,CASSLVPKAFF
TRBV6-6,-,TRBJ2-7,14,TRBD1,TGTGCCAGCACTACAGGGGGCTGGTCCTACGAGCAGTACTTC,CASTTGGWSYEQYF
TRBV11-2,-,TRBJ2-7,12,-,TGTGCCAGCAGCGAAGGACTGGGGGGAACGTACTTC,CASSEGLGGTYF
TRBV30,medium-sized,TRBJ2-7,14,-,TGTGCAATCAGAAATTGGCGGGTTCCCTACGAGCAGTACTTC,CAIRNWRVPYEQYF
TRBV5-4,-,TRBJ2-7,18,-,TGTGCCAGCAGCTTGGCGGTCGGTGGGTCTGGGGACTCCTACGAGCAGTACTTC,CASSLAVGGSGDSYEQYF
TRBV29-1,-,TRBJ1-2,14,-,TGCAGCGTTGAAGAGGGCCAGGGTCTAATCCGCTACACCTTC,CSVEEGQGLIRYTF
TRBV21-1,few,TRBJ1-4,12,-,TGTGCCAGCGTACGGGGGCCGTCCGAACTGTTTTTT,CASVRGPSELFF
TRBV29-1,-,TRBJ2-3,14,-,TGCAGCACCCTGACGCGGGGACGGTCAGATACGCAGTATTTT,CSTLTRGRSDTQYF
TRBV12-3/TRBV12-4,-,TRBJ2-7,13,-,TGTGCCAGCAGTTTGCTAATCTGGTACGAGCAGTACTTC,CASSLLIWYEQYF
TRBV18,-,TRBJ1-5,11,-,TGTGCCACCATCAGGGGTCAGCCCCAGCATTTT,CATIRGQPQHF
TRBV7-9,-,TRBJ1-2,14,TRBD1,TGTGCCACCGAGAGGGACAGCAAAGCCTATGGCTACACCTTC,CATERDSKAYGYTF
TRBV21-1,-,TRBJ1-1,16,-,TGTGCCAGCAGGATGCCTAAGGGGGATCTGAACACTGAAGCTTTCTTT,CASRMPKGDLNTEAFF
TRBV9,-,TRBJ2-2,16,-,TGTGCCAGCAGCGCCCGGGGGACTCCGAACACCGGGGAGCTGTTTTTT,CASSARGTPNTGELFF
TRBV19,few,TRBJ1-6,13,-,TGTGCCAGTAGTATTCAGGATAATTCACCCCTCCACTTT,CASSIQDNSPLHF
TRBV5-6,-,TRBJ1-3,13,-,TGTGCCAGCAGCCCGACGATGGGAAACACCATATATTTT,CASSPTMGNTIYF
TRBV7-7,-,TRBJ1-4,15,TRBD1,TGTGCTAGCAGCTTAGGGACAGGGTCTAATGAAAAACTGTTTTTT,CASSLGTGSNEKLFF
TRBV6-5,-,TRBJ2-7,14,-,TGTGCCAGCAGGTCCGACGGCGTCTCCTACGAGCAGTACTTC,CASRSDGVSYEQYF
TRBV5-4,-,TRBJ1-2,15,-,TGTGCCAGCAGCTCCATGCAGGATGCTAACTATGGCTACACCTTC,CASSSMQDANYGYTF